This TCR beta chain originates from a study of cytomegalovirus exposure and HLA in healthy donors. Notes on the study in general: There were some 150 TCR beta chains listed as cytomegalovirus-associated.

About this clone: Its antigen is still unknown.

Trimming took 6 bases from V and 7 from J; bases not matched to a gene: 12. This CDR3 spans 15 amino acids. Germline V gives CDR1 LNHDA, CDR2 SQIVND (reference sequence). The protocol was immunoSEQ multiplex PCR, while the TCRdb copy is restricted to in-frame clones and leaves out a portion. Among some 350,000 clones, approximately 86% were seen once, and the ten largest hold approximately 1%. This TCR came from a woman under 40 in good health and CMV-seropositive. The gene calls are TRBV19 and TRBJ1-2; 9 nucleotides agree with TRBD1. Source material: PBMCs. The CDR3 spells CASSTTGTGFRGYTF. DNA for the CDR3: TGTGCCAGTAGCACAACCGGGACAGGGTTTCGTGGCTACACCTTC.